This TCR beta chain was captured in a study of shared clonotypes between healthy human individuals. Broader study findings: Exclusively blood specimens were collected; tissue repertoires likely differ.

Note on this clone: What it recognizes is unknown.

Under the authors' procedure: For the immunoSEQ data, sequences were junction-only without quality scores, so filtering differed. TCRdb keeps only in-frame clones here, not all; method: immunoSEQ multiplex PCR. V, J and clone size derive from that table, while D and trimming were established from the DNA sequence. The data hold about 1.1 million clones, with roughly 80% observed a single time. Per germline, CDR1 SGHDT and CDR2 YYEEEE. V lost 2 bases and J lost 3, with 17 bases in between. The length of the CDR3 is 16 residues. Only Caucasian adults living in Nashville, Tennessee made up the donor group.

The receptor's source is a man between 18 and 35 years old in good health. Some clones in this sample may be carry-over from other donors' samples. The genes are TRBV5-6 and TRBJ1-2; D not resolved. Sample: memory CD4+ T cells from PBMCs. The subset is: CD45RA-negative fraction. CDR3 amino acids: CASSFKPGDRDYGYTF. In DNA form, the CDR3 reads TGTGCCAGCAGCTTCAAGCCAGGCGATAGGGACTATGGCTACACCTTC.